These 32 T cell receptor beta chains came from one sample sequenced in a study of tumor-infiltrating lymphocytes in primary liver carcinoma. Making TCR beta cDNA involved around 510 ng total RNA and a constant-region primer. Nested multiplex PCR, run for three rounds with slightly modified ARM-PCR, yielded TCR beta libraries. For around 10 cycles apiece, the opening two PCR rounds ran with TRBV1-TRBV30 forward primers and a C-beta reverse primer. Via MiXCR, TCRdb re-called the multiplex PCR reads, giving one row per CDR3 protein. The data hold about 120,000 distinct CDR3 sequences, with less than 75% observed a single time. For each extraction, RNA and DNA were obtained together from around 20-30 mg of unsorted bulk tissue. Sequenced sample: tumor-adjacent normal liver tissue. These receptors came from a woman aged 60-70 years with primary liver carcinoma and hepatitis B virus infection.

For this clonotype: A read error may account for a junction end that differs from germline. The rearrangement links TRBV4-2 to TRBJ2-1, with TRBD2 matching 10 bases. The CDR3 consists of 17 residues. The germline CDR1 and CDR2 sequences are LGHNA and YNFKEQ. The CDR3 is CAISQVLAGDSYNEQFF. The CDR3 nucleotides are TGTGCCATCAGCCAAGTCCTAGCGGGAGACTCCTACAATGAGCAGTTCTTC.

Details on this clonotype: The junction departs from the called germline gene at one end, perhaps through a read error. The rearrangement links TRBV29-1 to TRBJ2-7, with D unresolved. Germline lookup yields CDR1 SQVTM and CDR2 ANQGSEA. CDR3 size: 13 residues. CDR3 DNA: TGCAGTGTTGTGATAGGGTCGTTAACAGAGCAGTACTTC. Amino acid sequence: CSVVIGSLTEQYF.

As for this clonotype: An end of the junction does not agree with germline; a read error may underlie this. The chain combines TRBV29-1 with TRBJ2-1; D possibly corresponds to TRBD1 (5 bases). CDR3 length: 11 residues. CDR1 SQVTM and CDR2 ANQGSEA come from the germline V gene. The DNA of the CDR3 is TGCAGCGTCAACAGGTACAATGAGGAGTTCTTC. Translating it yields CSVNRYNEEFF.

Ten or more counts support this clonotype. The chain has TRBV29-1 and TRBJ2-3, with 7 bases identical to TRBD2. Germline lookup yields CDR1 SQVTM and CDR2 ANQGSEA. V was clipped by 5 bases and J by 2 bases; unmatched bases: 10. CDR3 size: 15 residues. CDR3 sequence: CSVKGGAGPTDTQYF. CDR3 DNA sequence: TGCAGCGTTAAGGGAGGGGCGGGACCCACAGATACGCAGTATTTT.

Comments on this clonotype: One end of the junction does not line up with germline, which may come from a read error. J is TRBJ1-2 and V is TRBV11-2; 7 nucleotides line up with TRBD1. The germline V gene has CDR1 SGHAT and CDR2 FQNNGV. The CDR3 contains 14 residues. The CDR3 DNA is TGTGCCAACAGCTTAGAGACAGGGAACGTACGCTACACCTTC. Its translation: CANSLETGNVRYTF.

This clonotype has a single count. At one boundary the junction diverges from the germline segment, which might be a read error. This rearrangement joins TRBV11-1 to TRBJ2-1; D may be TRBD1 or TRBD2 (6 bases each). The germline V gene encodes CDR1 SGHAT and CDR2 FQDESV (reference sequence). The CDR3 has 16 residues. CDR3 nucleotide sequence: TGTGCCAGTAGCTTATGGACGGGGGCGCGGAACAATGAGCAGTTCTTC. Residues: CASSLWTGARNNEQFF. The entire variable domain, with the rest obtained from reference TRBV11-1 and TRBJ2-1, is as follows: EAEVAQSPRYKITEKSQAVAFWCDPISGHATLYWYRQILGQGPELLVQFQDESVVDDSQLPKDRFSAERLKGVDSTLKIQPAELGDSAMYLCASSLWTGARNNEQFFGPGTRLTVL.

About this clonotype itself: This may come from a read error, since a much larger clone is one base off. V usage is TRBV7-9 and J usage is TRBJ1-2, with unresolved D. The CDR3 consists of 15 residues. Germline V CDR1 and CDR2: SEHNR, FQNEAQ (reference sequence). CDR3 nucleotide sequence: TGTGCCAGGAGCTTAGGGCCGATTGGGCTATATGGCTACACCTTC. This translates into CARSLGPIGLYGYTF.

The CDR3 region has the DNA TGTGCCAGCAATCGTGACGGGAGACCTACCTACAATGAGCAGTTCTTC. This translates into CASNRDGRPTYNEQFF. J is TRBJ2-1 and V is TRBV6-5; D may be TRBD2 (6 bases). Germline-derived CDR1 and CDR2 are MNHEY and SVGAGI. The V end was cut by 7 bases, the J end by 2 bases, with 18 bases between. The CDR3 runs 16 residues.

Remarks on this clonotype: One end of the junction does not line up with germline, which may come from a read error. The CDR3 loop is CASCFSRGTSYDQYF. The CDR3 region has the DNA TGTGCCAGCTGCTTTAGTCGGGGAACCTCCTACGATCAGTACTTC. This chain joins TRBV11-2 and TRBJ2-7; the D gene is possibly TRBD2 (5 bases). Germline-derived CDR1 and CDR2 are SGHAT and FQNNGV. This CDR3 has 15 residues.

Worth noting for this clonotype: Relative to the germline gene, one junction end is altered; a read error may explain this. The rearrangement links TRBV11-3 to TRBJ2-1; the match to TRBD2 covers 11 bases. The CDR3 extends over 17 amino acids. Germline CDR1 is SGHNT and CDR2 is YENEEA. CDR3 nucleotides: TGTGCCAGCAACTTAGGTCTGTTAGCGGGAGGGCTGAATGAGCAGTTCTTC. As protein: CASNLGLLAGGLNEQFF.

The sample holds one count of this clonotype. At one end, the junction sequence differs from germline, possibly due to a read error. V and J are TRBV11-2 and TRBJ1-6, with D tentatively TRBD1 (5 bases). CDR1 SGHAT and CDR2 FQNNGV come from the germline V gene. This CDR3 has 15 residues. CDR3 bases: TGTGCCATCAGCTTAGAAACAGGAAGCAATTCTCCCCTCCACTTT. It is translated as CAISLETGSNSPLHF.

Turning to this clonotype: Possible read error: a much larger clone is one base away. The CDR3 DNA reads as TGTGCCTGGGCCACAGGGGAAGGTACTGAAGCTTTCTTT. This gives the protein CAWATGEGTEAFF. The chain carries TRBV30 and TRBJ1-1; TRBD1 agrees at 7 bases. The CDR3 is 13 amino acids. The ends lost 5 bases at V and 5 bases at J; junction bases unmatched: 8. The germline gives CDR1 GTSNPN, CDR2 SVGIG (reference sequence).

A note on this clonotype: The CDR3 carries no conserved terminal phenylalanine or tryptophan, so it likely arises from a read error. The CDR3, as DNA: TGTGCCAGCAGCTACTCCTGTGGTAGCGGGAGAGAGATCCAGTACCTC. It specifies CASSYSCGSGREIQYL. This chain links TRBV11-2 with TRBJ2-5; 9 bases agree with TRBD2. Germline V gene lookup returns CDR1 SGHAT and CDR2 FQNNGV. There are 16 residues in the CDR3.

As concerns this clonotype: At one of its ends the junction is not consistent with the germline gene, which may arise from a read error. The rearrangement links TRBV11-3 to TRBJ1-5; unclear D gene. Germline V gene sequence: CDR1 SGHNT, CDR2 YENEEA. The CDR3 runs to 16 residues. This CDR3 reads CASSPRTEHSNQPQHF. For the CDR3, the DNA is TGTGCCAGCAGCCCTAGGACGGAACATAGCAATCAGCCCCAGCATTTC.

A word on this clonotype: The CDR3 does not close with the conserved phenylalanine or tryptophan, likely indicating a read error. The chain uses TRBV6-1 and TRBJ2-7; D remains unclear. Germline V CDR1 and CDR2: MNHNS, SASEGT. The CDR3 has 11 residues. This CDR3 reads CACSESREQYL. The CDR3 bases are TGTGCCTGCAGTGAATCTCGCGAGCAGTACCTC.

This clonotype was picked up a small number of times. A junction boundary mismatches the germline segment, possibly from a read error. The genes are TRBV24-1 and TRBJ2-3; D perhaps matches TRBD1 (5 bases). The CDR3 runs to 12 residues. Germline CDR1 is KGHDR and CDR2 is SFDVKD. The CDR3 DNA reads as TGTGCCACCTGTGTAGGGGCAGATACGCACTATTTT. Its protein product is CATCVGADTHYF.

The chain has TRBV11-2 and TRBJ2-1; no reliable D call. Germline assignment: CDR1 SGHAT and CDR2 FQNNGV. The CDR3 sequence is 15 residues long. CDR3 residues: CAGSLERSLLNEQFF. As DNA, the CDR3 is TGTGCTGGCAGCTTAGAGAGGAGTCTCCTCAATGAGCAGTTCTTC.

The chain has TRBV5-1 and TRBJ2-1; weak D call: TRBD2 (7 bases). CDR3 length: 16 amino acids. The germline V gene has CDR1 SGHRS and CDR2 YFSETQ. The V and J ends lost 9 bases and 4 bases respectively, with 23 bases between them. In nucleotides, the CDR3 is TGCGCCATGAGCTCGACAGGCGGGAGTAGATACAATGAGCAGTTCTTC. Translation: CAMSSTGGSRYNEQFF.

This clonotype was observed once. A much larger clonotype is one base distant, so this may be a read error. The conserved phenylalanine or tryptophan normally closing the CDR3 is absent here, so this likely arose from a read error. The CDR3 region has the DNA TGTGCCAGCAGTTTCGCGGGGTCCTACGAGCAGTACCTC. Residues: CASSFAGSYEQYL. This chain joins TRBV28 and TRBJ2-7; a weak D match, TRBD2 (6 bases). Trimming cost V 3 bases and J 1 base, with 7 bases left between them. Per germline, CDR1 MDHEN and CDR2 SYDVKM. The CDR3 contains 13 residues.

This clonotype was observed a handful of times. One base away lies a much larger clone, so this may be a sequencing read error. The chain is built from TRBV7-8 and TRBJ1-5; D unresolved. The CDR3 has 17 residues. The V end lost 5 bases, the J end lost 2 bases, and 19 bases lay between the germline ends. Germline CDR1 is SGHVS and CDR2 is FQNEAQ. CDR3 in DNA: TGTGCCAGCAGCGCCCTATTGTGGCGAGTGGGCAATCAGCCCCAGCATTTT. Translating gives CASSALLWRVGNQPQHF.

Points on this clonotype: One junction end disagrees with the germline gene, perhaps due to a read error. The chain has TRBV5-6 and TRBJ2-7, with D unresolved. Per germline, CDR1 SGHDT and CDR2 YYEEEE. The CDR3 is 12 residues long. CDR3 amino acids: CVSSPPGYEQYF. CDR3 in DNA: TGTGTCAGCAGCCCCCCTGGGTACGAGCAGTACTTC.

In regard to this clonotype: One end of the junction is discordant with germline, which a read error may explain. V and J are TRBV4-1 and TRBJ2-5; tentative D call: TRBD2 (6 bases). Germline V CDR1 and CDR2: MGHRA, YSYEKL. This CDR3 contains 15 residues. The chain's CDR3 is CAGSHDSGLMETQYF. CDR3 DNA sequence: TGCGCCGGCAGCCATGATAGCGGCCTGATGGAGACCCAGTACTTC.

A word on this clonotype: One junction end disagrees with the germline gene, perhaps due to a read error. The chain links TRBV11-3 to TRBJ2-7; 12 nucleotides align to TRBD1. This CDR3 is 15 amino acids long. Germline V gene lookup returns CDR1 SGHNT and CDR2 YENEEA. The CDR3 sequence is CASGPGTGGNYEQYF. In DNA form, the CDR3 reads TGTGCCAGCGGCCCCGGGACAGGGGGCAACTACGAACAGTATTTC.

Remarks on this clonotype: In this CDR3 the conserved last residue, phenylalanine or tryptophan, is missing, so a read error is likely. The chain combines TRBV6-5 with TRBJ1-2, with D possibly TRBD1 on 5 matching bases. This CDR3 has 15 residues. V dropped 7 bases and J dropped 8 bases, with 23 bases sitting between them. Per the germline V gene, CDR1 is MNHEY and CDR2 is SVGAGI. The CDR3 DNA is TGTGCCAGCAACCAAGTAACTGGGGCAGCAGGAGGCTACACCATC. Protein sequence: CASNQVTGAAGGYTI.

This clonotype was observed at least ten times. The CDR3 loop is CASSFSAGGTEAFF. The CDR3 bases are TGTGCCAGCAGCTTTTCAGCAGGGGGCACTGAAGCTTTCTTT. The V and J genes are TRBV7-9 and TRBJ1-1; 7 bases line up with TRBD1. The V and J ends lost 3 bases and 4 bases, in that order; junction bases with no gene match: 5. CDR3 length: 14 residues. Germline CDR1 and CDR2: SEHNR and FQNEAQ (reference sequence).

In regard to this clonotype: The junction and the germline gene differ at one end; a read error may be behind it. The chain joins TRBV11-2 to TRBJ2-2; D may match TRBD1 or TRBD2 (7 bases each). Germline V lookup: CDR1 SGHAT, CDR2 FQNNGV. The CDR3 is 15 amino acids. The CDR3 DNA follows: TGTGTCAGCAGCGCCCGACAGGGAGGGACCGGGGAACTGTTATTT. This sequence encodes CVSSARQGGTGELLF.

This clonotype came up many times. The chain uses TRBV5-1 and TRBJ2-5, with D tentatively TRBD1 or TRBD2 (5 bases each). Germline CDR1 SGHRS, CDR2 YFSETQ. The CDR3 is 13 residues long. Trimming shortened V by 4 bases and J by 1 base, and 8 bases separated the two germline ends. CDR3: CASSPGAQETQYF. In DNA form, the CDR3 reads TGCGCCAGCAGCCCCGGGGCCCAAGAGACCCAGTACTTC.

In its sample, this clonotype was seen a few times. A much larger clone differs from this one at a single base, so this may be a read error. The rearrangement joins TRBV5-8 to TRBJ2-2; 11 nucleotides agree with TRBD1. The CDR3 runs to 16 residues. J gave up 3 bases and V 0 bases, and 1 base lay outside the gene matches. The V gene's germline CDR1 is SGHTS and CDR2 YDEGEE. CDR3 DNA sequence: TGTGCCAGCAGCTTGGGGGACAGGGGGGACACCGGGGAGCTGTTTTTT. This translates into CASSLGDRGDTGELFF.

The chain is built from TRBV9 and TRBJ2-3; TRBD2 is a possible D gene (6 bases). The CDR3 runs 14 residues. CDR1 is SGDLS, CDR2 YYNGEE, per germline. Trimming took 2 bases from V and 4 from J, leaving 11 bases between them. The CDR3 DNA reads TGTGCCAGCAGCGTGGTTACGGGGGCAGATACGCAGTATTTT. It codes for CASSVVTGADTQYF.

Worth noting for this clonotype: This sequence may be a read error, since a much larger clone differs from it by one base. The V call is TRBV30, the J call TRBJ1-1; TRBD1 might be the D (6 bases). Trimming shortened V by 1 base and J by 12 bases, and 21 bases separated the two germline ends. The CDR3 has 14 residues. CDR1 is GTSNPN, CDR2 SVGIG, per germline (reference sequence). This CDR3 reads CAWSALRGHFETFF. CDR3 nucleotide sequence: TGTGCCTGGAGTGCCCTCCGGGGACACTTCGAAACTTTCTTT.

In regard to this clonotype: This may be a read error, as it is one base from a much larger clone. The CDR3 DNA reads as TGCGCCAGCAGCAGGGAGTATTCAGGGTGGGAGCAGTACTTC. Translating it yields CASSREYSGWEQYF. The genes are TRBV5-1 and TRBJ2-7; D may correspond to TRBD1 or TRBD2 (5 bases each). CDR1 and CDR2 (germline): SGHRS, YFSETQ. The CDR3 contains 14 residues. Deletions cut 4 bases from V and 7 bases from J, with 18 bases between. Drawing the rest from reference TRBV5-1 and TRBJ2-7, the complete variable domain is KAGVTQTPRYLIKTRGQQVTLSCSPISGHRSVSWYQQTPGQGLQFLFEYFSETQRNKGNFPGRFSGRQFSNSRSEMNVSTLELGDSALYLCASSREYSGWEQYFGPGTRLTVT.

As regards this clonotype: The final CDR3 position lacks the conserved phenylalanine or tryptophan, pointing to a likely read error. This chain links TRBV29-1 with TRBJ1-5; a weak D match, TRBD1 (6 bases). The CDR3 loop spans 14 amino acids. V was clipped by 4 bases and J by 6 bases, with 16 bases between them. CDR1 and CDR2 from the germline V gene are SQVTM and ANQGSEA. The CDR3 DNA reads as TGCAGCGTTGCGGGGCAGGGGATGGGTCAGCCCCAGCATCTT. Amino acids: CSVAGQGMGQPQHL.